These 28 T cell receptor beta chains originate from one sample sequenced in a study of T-cell reconstitution after alpha-beta-depleted transplantation in children. Unique molecular identifiers were used in preparing the TCRbeta library. TCRdb reanalysed the PCR reads using MiXCR and keeps one entry per CDR3 protein. The sample consists of about 370,000 distinct CDR3 sequences, roughly 20% of them appearing once. Sample: PBMCs from the stem cell graft donor, taken from the stem cell graft. Receptors originate from a human donor who donated a stem cell graft to a child with acute myeloid leukemia.

The rearrangement joins TRBV12-3 or TRBV12-4 to TRBJ1-5; D remains unclear. The CDR3 loop spans 14 amino acids. With 8 bases removed from V and 2 bases from J, the gap between germline ends came to 13 bases. CDR3 sequence: CASSPSRGNQPQHF. CDR3 nucleotides: TGTGCCAGCTCACCCTCACGCGGCAATCAGCCCCAGCATTTT.

The chain is built from TRBV12-3 or TRBV12-4 and TRBJ1-3, with D perhaps matching TRBD1 (5 bases). The CDR3 has 14 residues. V lost 7 bases and J lost 3, with 13 bases in between. The CDR3 sequence is CASTPQGYGNTIYF. The CDR3, as DNA: TGTGCCAGCACCCCCCAGGGATATGGAAACACCATATATTTT.

This clonotype turned up a few times. This rearrangement joins TRBV6-5 to TRBJ1-5; D is undetermined. There are 13 residues in the CDR3. Trimming shortened V by 4 bases and J by 2 bases, and 6 bases separated the two germline ends. Germline V gene data show CDR1 as MNHEY and CDR2 as SVGAGI. The CDR3 is CASSSSRNQPQHF. Written as DNA, the CDR3 is TGTGCCAGCAGTTCAAGTCGCAATCAGCCCCAGCATTTT.

The chain joins TRBV12-3 or TRBV12-4 to TRBJ2-7; D possibly corresponds to TRBD1 (5 bases). V was cut by 5 bases and J by 3 bases, with 14 bases left in between. This CDR3 spans 14 amino acids. The CDR3: CASSPRQWGYEQYF. CDR3 nucleotide sequence: TGTGCCAGCAGTCCCAGACAGTGGGGCTACGAGCAGTACTTC.

This clonotype was detected many times. The chain couples TRBV29-1 to TRBJ2-2; no firm D call. The CDR3 runs 12 residues. The germline V gene encodes CDR1 SQVTM and CDR2 ANQGSEA. V shed 2 bases and J shed 8 bases, with 9 bases lying between them. In nucleotides, the CDR3 is TGCAGCGTTGAAAGAGGATATGGGGAGCTGTTTTTT. It specifies CSVERGYGELFF.

The rearrangement joins TRBV2 to TRBJ2-1; 7 nucleotides agree with TRBD2. Trimming at V came to 6 bases and at J to 4 bases, leaving 15 bases not matched to a gene. The CDR3 has 17 amino acids. CDR1 is SNHLY, CDR2 FYNNEI, per germline. The CDR3 region has the DNA TGTGCCAGCAGCCGTACCATGACTAGCACAGGATACAATGAGCAGTTCTTC. It codes for CASSRTMTSTGYNEQFF.

This clonotype was counted at least ten times. The CDR3 sequence: CASSLGGTAYNEQFF. The DNA of the CDR3 is TGTGCCAGCAGCTTAGGGGGGACAGCGTACAATGAGCAGTTCTTC. The gene calls are TRBV7-2 and TRBJ2-1; 7 bases are a match to TRBD1. Germline CDR1 is SGHTA and CDR2 is FQGNSA. The CDR3 consists of 15 residues. V shed 1 base, J shed 4 bases, and the junction held 4 bases outside the gene matches.

The chain joins TRBV5-5 to TRBJ2-7; D unclear. CDR3 length: 12 residues. Germline assignment: CDR1 SGHKS and CDR2 YYEKEE (reference sequence). V dropped 2 bases and J dropped 6 bases, with 9 bases sitting between them. The CDR3 loop is CASSFRVGEQYF. For the CDR3, the DNA is TGTGCCAGCAGCTTTAGAGTGGGCGAGCAGTACTTC.

This clonotype has at least ten counts. This chain joins TRBV20-1 and TRBJ1-2; D possibly corresponds to TRBD1 (5 bases). Trimming stripped 6 bases from V and 3 bases from J, with 17 bases between. The CDR3 has 14 residues. CDR1 is DFQATT and CDR2 is SNEGSKA in the germline V gene (reference sequence). In DNA form, the CDR3 reads TGCAGTGCGAGCCCGAGGGGCGGATACTATGGCTACACCTTC. Translating it yields CSASPRGGYYGYTF.

The V call is TRBV7-9, the J call TRBJ1-1; D is unresolved. Trimming shortened V by 5 bases and J by 1 base, and 11 bases separated the two germline ends. The CDR3 is 14 residues long. CDR1 and CDR2 from the germline V gene are SEHNR and FQNEAQ (reference sequence). Here the CDR3 DNA reads TGTGCCAGCAGCCTTAGGACCGAGAACACTGAAGCTTTCTTT. The encoded protein is CASSLRTENTEAFF.

This clonotype was seen more than once but under ten times. CDR3 region: CASSLRTGASYEQYF. CDR3 bases: TGTGCCAGCAGTTTACGGACAGGAGCTTCCTACGAGCAGTACTTC. The rearrangement joins TRBV27 to TRBJ2-7; 7 nucleotides line up with TRBD1. Trimming cost V 2 bases and J 1 base; bases outside gene matches: 5. The CDR3 is made up of 15 amino acids. CDR1 and CDR2 from the germline V gene are MNHEY and SMNVEV (reference sequence).

This clonotype was counted a few times. The chain uses TRBV10-3 and TRBJ2-1, with 9 nucleotides matching TRBD2. The trim removed 0 bases at V and 2 bases at J, leaving 5 bases unmatched. This CDR3 spans 17 amino acids. The germline V gene has CDR1 ENHRY and CDR2 SYGVKD. For the CDR3, the DNA is TGTGCCATCAGTGAGTCAGGGGGGACTAGCCCCTACAATGAGCAGTTCTTC. Encoded protein: CAISESGGTSPYNEQFF.

The V gene is TRBV7-9, the J gene TRBJ2-7; tentative D call: TRBD1 (7 bases). The CDR3 extends over 14 amino acids. V gave up 7 bases and J gave up 1 base, with 14 bases separating them. Germline V gene data show CDR1 as SEHNR and CDR2 as FQNEAQ (reference sequence). Here the CDR3 reads CASTPGGLSYEQYF. CDR3 nucleotide sequence: TGTGCCAGCACCCCAGGGGGGCTGTCCTACGAGCAGTACTTC.

Only a few counts were recorded for this clonotype. The chain links TRBV15 to TRBJ1-1, with a possible D match to TRBD1 (5 bases). The CDR3 consists of 15 residues. Trimming pared 0 bases from V and 6 bases from J, leaving 14 bases between. Germline V lookup: CDR1 LNHNV, CDR2 YYDKDF (reference sequence). CDR3 protein: CATSRDRAGMAEAFF. As DNA, the CDR3 is TGTGCCACCAGCAGAGATCGAGCAGGGATGGCTGAAGCTTTCTTT.

This rearrangement joins TRBV9 to TRBJ2-1; 11 bases map to TRBD2. Losses at the gene ends were 2 bases for V and 8 bases for J; bases not matched to a gene: 6. Germline lookup yields CDR1 SGDLS and CDR2 YYNGEE. The CDR3 consists of 15 residues. CDR3 loop: CASSVTSGSTYEQFF. The DNA for the CDR3 is TGTGCCAGCAGCGTCACTAGCGGGAGCACGTATGAGCAGTTCTTC.

This clonotype showed up just a few times. The chain recombines TRBV4-1 with TRBJ1-1; D is ambiguous. Per the germline V gene, CDR1 is MGHRA and CDR2 is YSYEKL. This CDR3 has 17 amino acids. The V end was cut by 2 bases, the J end by 0 bases, with 16 bases between. The chain's CDR3 is CASSQRRLLLMNTEAFF. The CDR3, as DNA: TGCGCCAGCAGCCAACGCAGGCTGTTGTTGATGAACACTGAAGCTTTCTTT.

The rearrangement joins TRBV4-3 to TRBJ2-1, with D possibly matching TRBD1 (5 bases). V lost 0 bases to trimming and J lost 10 bases, with 22 bases between them. Germline CDR1 reads LGHNA; CDR2 reads YSLEER. This CDR3 contains 17 residues. The chain's CDR3 is CASSQDRGRVVLSEQFF. CDR3 nucleotides: TGCGCCAGCAGCCAAGATCGTGGCAGGGTAGTATTGAGCGAGCAGTTCTTC.

The V gene is TRBV12-3 or TRBV12-4, the J gene TRBJ2-3; 7 nucleotides align to TRBD2. V was clipped by 6 bases and J by 2 bases; unmatched bases: 5. CDR3 length: 14 residues. CDR3 nucleotides: TGTGCCAGCAGATTCGGACTAGACACAGATACGCAGTATTTT. Encoded protein: CASRFGLDTDTQYF.

The J gene is TRBJ1-5, the V gene TRBV2; D is uncertain. This CDR3 is 14 amino acids long. The germline V gene has CDR1 SNHLY and CDR2 FYNNEI. V gave up 6 bases and J gave up 1 base, with 10 bases separating them. The CDR3 DNA is TGTGCCAGCAGGCCCGGGGAGAGCAATCAGCCCCAGCATTTT. It encodes CASRPGESNQPQHF.

This clonotype occurred a few times. The CDR3 DNA is TGCAGTGCAGGGACTAGCGGGAGAGTCGAGACCCAGTACTTC. Translated, it gives CSAGTSGRVETQYF. The rearrangement links TRBV20-1 to TRBJ2-5, with 14 bases matching TRBD2. The ends lost 6 bases at V and 5 bases at J; junction bases unmatched: 5. This CDR3 comprises 14 residues. Germline CDR1 DFQATT, CDR2 SNEGSKA (reference sequence).

The chain joins TRBV11-1 to TRBJ2-1; TRBD2 is a possible D gene (6 bases). V gave up 1 base and J gave up 0 bases, with 16 bases separating them. Germline CDR1 SGHAT, CDR2 FQDESV (reference sequence). The CDR3 is made up of 18 amino acids. CDR3 in DNA: TGTGCCAGCAGCTTAGATGGCACGACTAGTTTCTCCTACAATGAGCAGTTCTTC. Its protein product is CASSLDGTTSFSYNEQFF.

The rearrangement joins TRBV20-1 to TRBJ2-6; 8 bases agree with TRBD1. Trimming at V came to 2 bases and at J to 0 bases, leaving 9 bases not matched to a gene. This CDR3 comprises 18 residues. In germline, CDR1 is DFQATT, CDR2 SNEGSKA (reference sequence). Here the CDR3 reads CSARPRTGSPSGANVLTF. CDR3 in DNA: TGCAGTGCTAGACCTCGGACAGGGTCTCCCTCTGGGGCCAACGTCCTGACTTTC.

V and J are TRBV28 and TRBJ2-7; tentatively, D is TRBD2 (6 bases). V gave up 3 bases and J gave up 2 bases, with 11 bases separating them. Germline V gene data show CDR1 as MDHEN and CDR2 as SYDVKM. There are 14 residues in the CDR3. The CDR3 loop reads CASSLGGYPYEQYF. Written as DNA, the CDR3 is TGTGCCAGCAGTTTGGGGGGTTACCCCTACGAGCAGTACTTC.

A few counts support this clonotype. The genes are TRBV25-1 and TRBJ2-7, with D maybe TRBD1 (6 bases). CDR1 is MGHDK, CDR2 SYGVNS, per germline. Trimming took off 4 bases at V and 2 bases at J, with 12 bases between the two ends. This CDR3 is built from 14 residues. CDR3 protein: CASSVQGMAYEQYF. For the CDR3, the DNA is TGTGCCAGCAGTGTACAGGGTATGGCCTACGAGCAGTACTTC.

A few counts support this clonotype. This chain uses TRBV9 with TRBJ2-1; D uncertain. The CDR3 contains 13 residues. CDR1 is SGDLS and CDR2 is YYNGEE in the germline V gene. Trimming cost V 1 base and J 6 bases, with 8 bases left between them. CDR3 amino acids: CASSVTQINEQFF. Written as DNA, the CDR3 is TGTGCCAGCAGCGTAACCCAGATCAATGAGCAGTTCTTC.

There are a few counts of this clonotype. The chain uses TRBV5-1 and TRBJ2-7; 10 bases line up with TRBD1. The CDR3 length is 16 residues. The junction had 5 bases not matched to a gene; V was cut back by 0 bases and J by 2 bases. Germline V gene data show CDR1 as SGHRS and CDR2 as YFSETQ. The CDR3 loop reads CASSLEFGTGAYEQYF. The DNA for the CDR3 is TGCGCCAGCAGCTTGGAATTCGGGACAGGGGCCTACGAGCAGTACTTC.

This clonotype has just a few counts. This CDR3 reads CASSPGGTPQHF. Here the CDR3 DNA reads TGTGCCAGCAGCCCAGGGGGCACGCCCCAGCATTTT. This chain connects TRBV12-3 or TRBV12-4 to TRBJ1-5; 8 bases line up with TRBD1. With 6 bases clipped from V and 9 bases from J, the junction kept 4 bases outside the gene matches. The CDR3 runs 12 residues.

The chain combines TRBV20-1 with TRBJ1-1; 8 bases agree with TRBD1. Per the germline V gene, CDR1 is DFQATT and CDR2 is SNEGSKA (reference sequence). Germline trimming cut 2 bases from V and 1 base from J; bases unmatched to any gene: 3. The CDR3 sequence is 14 residues long. Here the CDR3 DNA reads TGCAGTGCTAGACAGGGGGCGGCGAACACTGAAGCTTTCTTT. Its protein product is CSARQGAANTEAFF.